Following are 10 T cell receptor beta chains from one sample sequenced in a study of cytomegalovirus exposure and HLA in healthy donors. PCR primers comprised 60 Vbeta and 13 Jbeta primers. Sequenced by immunoSEQ multiplex PCR; TCRdb stores in-frame clones only, minus some. The data contain some 180,000 clones, 73% of them seen just once; the ten biggest clones take up 5% to 6.5%. Sequencing was carried out using PBMCs. The receptor source for this set is a woman younger than 35 in good health and CMV-seropositive.

Comment on this clone: At one boundary the junction diverges from the germline segment, which might be a read error. CDR3 sequence (DNA): TGTGTCATCAGTGGGAACAGGACGGTTAACTACGAGCAGTACTTC. Translation: CVISGNRTVNYEQYF. The chain carries TRBV10-3 and TRBJ2-7, with D tentatively TRBD1 (5 bases). There are 15 residues in the CDR3. Germline V gene lookup returns CDR1 ENHRY and CDR2 SYGVKD.

The J gene is TRBJ2-2, the V gene TRBV12-5, with D unclear. The V end lost 7 bases, the J end lost 2 bases, and 5 bases lay between the germline ends. Germline CDR1 reads LGHNT; CDR2 reads FRNRAP. The CDR3 contains 12 residues. The CDR3: CASAQNTGELFF. The CDR3 DNA follows: TGTGCTAGTGCCCAAAACACCGGGGAGCTGTTTTTT.

V is TRBV19 and J is TRBJ2-1, with TRBD2 matching 9 bases. Germline values: CDR1 LNHDA, CDR2 SQIVND (reference sequence). V was pared by 5 bases and J by 2 bases, with 10 bases of the junction left unmatched. The CDR3 runs 17 residues. CDR3 sequence (DNA): TGTGCCAGTAGTGTTCTAGCGGGGACGAGCGCCTACAATGAGCAGTTCTTC. Its translation is CASSVLAGTSAYNEQFF.

This clone was counted a single time. This chain uses TRBV29-1 with TRBJ2-7, with 7 bases that match TRBD2. The germline CDR1 and CDR2 sequences are SQVTM and ANQGSEA. The CDR3 contains 13 residues. V trimming: 6 bases; J trimming: 6 bases; junction bases outside the gene matches: 11. CDR3 region: CSVREGNGCEQYF. For the CDR3, the DNA is TGCAGCGTGAGGGAGGGCAACGGTTGCGAGCAGTACTTC.

The V and J genes are TRBV19 and TRBJ1-5; D is perhaps TRBD1 (6 bases). Germline V gene sequence: CDR1 LNHDA, CDR2 SQIVND (reference sequence). This CDR3 has 13 amino acids. V was shortened by 8 bases and J by 3 bases, with 11 bases between the two germline ends. In DNA, the CDR3 is TGTGCCAGTCACGACAGGTTCAATCAGCCCCAGCATTTT. This translates into CASHDRFNQPQHF.

This sequence joins TRBV7-9 and TRBJ2-2; 8 bases align to TRBD2. The CDR3 runs to 14 residues. The V gene's germline CDR1 is SEHNR and CDR2 FQNEAQ (reference sequence). Trimming cost V 10 bases and J 1 base; bases outside gene matches: 5. CDR3 sequence reads: CATRTSLNTGELFF. DNA for the CDR3: TGTGCCACCCGGACTAGCTTGAACACCGGGGAGCTGTTTTTT.

The chain has TRBV18 and TRBJ2-4; 11 bases match TRBD2. The CDR3 runs to 16 residues. With 2 bases clipped from V and 1 base from J, the junction kept 1 base outside the gene matches. Germline lookup yields CDR1 KGHSH and CDR2 LQKENI. For the CDR3, the DNA is TGTGCCAGCTCACCAGGGACTAGCGGTGCCAAAAACATTCAGTACTTC. It codes for CASSPGTSGAKNIQYF.

The chain couples TRBV6-5 to TRBJ2-1, with D tentatively TRBD2 (6 bases). Germline CDR1 reads MNHEY; CDR2 reads SVGAGI. The CDR3 spans 15 residues. V was shortened by 6 bases and J by 9 bases, with 21 bases between the two germline ends. The CDR3 region has the DNA TGTGCCAGCAGCTGCGGGGTAAAGGGATCCTGTGAGCAGTTCTTC. Translation gives CASSCGVKGSCEQFF.

The V call is TRBV29-1, the J call TRBJ1-2, with 9 bases identical to TRBD1. The CDR3 extends over 17 amino acids. Germline lookup yields CDR1 SQVTM and CDR2 ANQGSEA. V lost 2 bases, J lost 2 bases, and 12 bases stayed unmatched. CDR3 amino acids: CSVEPFSGTGNNYGYTF. The CDR3 DNA sequence: TGCAGCGTTGAACCGTTTTCCGGGACAGGGAACAACTATGGCTACACCTTC.

The V call is TRBV18, the J call TRBJ2-2, with 7 bases lining up with TRBD1. After removal of 3 bases from V and 0 bases from J, the junction contained 1 base not matched to a gene. From germline, CDR1 is KGHSH and CDR2 LQKENI. The length of the CDR3 is 15 residues. CDR3 coding DNA: TGTGCCAGCTCACCGCAGGGGGCGAACACCGGGGAGCTGTTTTTT. Protein: CASSPQGANTGELFF. Based on the CDR3 plus reference TRBV18 and TRBJ2-2, the full variable domain is NAGVMQNPRHLVRRRGQEARLRCSPMKGHSHVYWYRQLPEEGLKFMVYLQKENIIDESGMPKERFSAEFPKEGPSILRIQQVVRGDSAAYFCASSPQGANTGELFFGEGSRLTVL.